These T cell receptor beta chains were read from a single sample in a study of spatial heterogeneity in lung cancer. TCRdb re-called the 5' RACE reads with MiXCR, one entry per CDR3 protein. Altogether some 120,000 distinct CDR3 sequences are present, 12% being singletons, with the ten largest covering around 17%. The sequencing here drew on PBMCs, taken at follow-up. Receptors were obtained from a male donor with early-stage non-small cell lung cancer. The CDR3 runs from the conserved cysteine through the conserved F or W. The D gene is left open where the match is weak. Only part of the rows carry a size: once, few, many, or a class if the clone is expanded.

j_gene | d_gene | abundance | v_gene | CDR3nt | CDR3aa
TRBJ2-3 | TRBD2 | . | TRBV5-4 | TGTGCCAGCAGCTTGGCGTCGGGGGGGCTGGGCACAGATACGCAGTATTTT | CASSLASGGLGTDTQYF
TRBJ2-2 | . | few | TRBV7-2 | TGTGCCAGCAGCTTAGGAACGGGGAACACCGGGGAGCTGTTTTTT | CASSLGTGNTGELFF
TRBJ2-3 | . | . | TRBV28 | TGTGCCAGCAGCTTTAGGTTAGATACGCAGTATTTT | CASSFRLDTQYF
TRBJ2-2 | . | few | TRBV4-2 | TGTGCCAGCAGCCAGGATGCCGGGGCGAGGGTCGCCGGGGAGCTGTTTTTT | CASSQDAGARVAGELFF
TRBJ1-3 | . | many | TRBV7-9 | TGTGCCAGCAGCTTAGGGGACTCTGGAAACACCATATATTTT | CASSLGDSGNTIYF
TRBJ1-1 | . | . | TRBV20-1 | TGCAGTGCTCCAGGGATTTTCTTT | CSAPGIFF
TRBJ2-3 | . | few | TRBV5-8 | TGTGCCAGCAGCATTGGGCACGAAGATACGCAGTATTTT | CASSIGHEDTQYF
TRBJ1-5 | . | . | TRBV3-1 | TGTGCCAGCAGCCAAGATAGGACTTACAATCAGCCCCAGCATTTT | CASSQDRTYNQPQHF
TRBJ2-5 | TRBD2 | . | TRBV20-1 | TGCAGTGCTCCTCGTAGGTTTGCGGGGGTTGGAGAGACCCAGTACTTC | CSAPRRFAGVGETQYF
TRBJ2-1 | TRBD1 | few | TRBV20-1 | TGCAGTGCTAGGAGGACAGGGTCGCCCAATGAGCAGTTCTTC | CSARRTGSPNEQFF
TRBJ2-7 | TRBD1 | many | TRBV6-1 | TGTGCCAGCAGTGAAGAGTTGACAGGGGGAATATTAAGCTACGAGCAGTACTTC | CASSEELTGGILSYEQYF
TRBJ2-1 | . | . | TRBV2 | TGTGCCAGCAGGACGCAGACTAGGGACAATGAGCAGTTCTTC | CASRTQTRDNEQFF
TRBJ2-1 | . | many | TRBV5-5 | TGTGCCAGCAGCTTGGGTCTTGTTACAGGAGAGCAGTTCTTC | CASSLGLVTGEQFF
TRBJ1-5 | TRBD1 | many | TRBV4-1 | TGCGCCAGCAGCCAAGGGAACTTTCGGGACAGGGGGCGCAGCGGCAATCAGCCCCAGCATTTT | CASSQGNFRDRGRSGNQPQHF
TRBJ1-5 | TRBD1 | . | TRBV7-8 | TGTGCCAGCAGCTTACTTGGACAGGGAAGCAATCAGCCCCAGCATTTT | CASSLLGQGSNQPQHF
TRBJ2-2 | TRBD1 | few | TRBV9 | TGTGCCAGCAGCCCAGCCACCGGACAGGGAGTGGGGGAGCTGTTTTTT | CASSPATGQGVGELFF
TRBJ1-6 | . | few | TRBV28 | TGTGCCAGCAGTTTGTGGAGTTGGTACGGGGATAATTCACCCCTCCACTTT | CASSLWSWYGDNSPLHF